The present T cell receptor beta chain was sequenced within a study of cytotoxic CD8 clonotypes in ibrutinib-treated CLL. Study observations and caveats: Sampling schedules were unmatched across sustained-remission and progressing patients.

CDR3 size: 19 residues. Germline CDR1 and CDR2: SGHVS and FNYEAQ. Trimming took off 5 bases at V and 0 bases at J, with 23 bases between the two ends. Concerning this clone: As yet, its antigen is unknown.

PBMCs were cryopreserved, and approximately 1.8 micrograms of genomic DNA from them went into TCR beta libraries. Profiled with immunoSEQ multiplex PCR; TCRdb holds only in-frame clones, not every one. Of fewer than 70,000 clones listed, roughly 70% were seen once; the top ten hold 43%. This TCR derives from a human donor with chronic lymphocytic leukemia. This chain connects TRBV7-6 to TRBJ1-3; D ambiguous. Material: PBMCs, obtained after 12 months of ibrutinib treatment. This chain's CDR3 is CASSPKRLTDAASGNTIYF. As DNA, the CDR3 is TGTGCCAGCAGCCCCAAAAGACTAACCGACGCGGCCTCTGGAAACACCATATATTTT.